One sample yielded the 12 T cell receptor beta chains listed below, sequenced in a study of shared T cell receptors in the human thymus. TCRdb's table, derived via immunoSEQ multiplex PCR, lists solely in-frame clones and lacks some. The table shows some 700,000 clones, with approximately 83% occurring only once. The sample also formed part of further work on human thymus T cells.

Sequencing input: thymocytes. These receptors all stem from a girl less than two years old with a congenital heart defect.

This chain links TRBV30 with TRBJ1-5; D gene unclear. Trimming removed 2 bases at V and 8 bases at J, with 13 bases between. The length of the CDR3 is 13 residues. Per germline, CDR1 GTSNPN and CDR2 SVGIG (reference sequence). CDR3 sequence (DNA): TGTGCCTGGAGTCCCCCATGGAGGGAGCCCCAGCATTTT. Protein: CAWSPPWREPQHF.

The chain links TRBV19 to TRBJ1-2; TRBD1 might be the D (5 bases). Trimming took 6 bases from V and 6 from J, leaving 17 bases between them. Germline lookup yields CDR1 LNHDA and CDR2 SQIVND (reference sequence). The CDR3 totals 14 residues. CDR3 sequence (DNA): TGTGCCAGTAGGACCCAGGGAAGTAAGAATGGCTACACCTTC. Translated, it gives CASRTQGSKNGYTF.

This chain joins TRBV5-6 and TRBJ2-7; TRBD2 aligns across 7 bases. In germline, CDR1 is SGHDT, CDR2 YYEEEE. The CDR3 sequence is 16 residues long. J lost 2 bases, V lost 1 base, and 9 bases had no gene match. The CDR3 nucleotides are TGTGCCAGCAGCTTGTTTCCAGCGGGGTTTACCTACGAGCAGTACTTC. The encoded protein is CASSLFPAGFTYEQYF.

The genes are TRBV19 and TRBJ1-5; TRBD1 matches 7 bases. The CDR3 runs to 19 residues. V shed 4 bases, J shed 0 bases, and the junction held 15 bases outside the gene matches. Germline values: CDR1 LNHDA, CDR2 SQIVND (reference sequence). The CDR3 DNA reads TGTGCCAGTAGTACCCAGGACAGGAGCGAAGGCAATAGCAATCAGCCCCAGCATTTT. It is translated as CASSTQDRSEGNSNQPQHF.

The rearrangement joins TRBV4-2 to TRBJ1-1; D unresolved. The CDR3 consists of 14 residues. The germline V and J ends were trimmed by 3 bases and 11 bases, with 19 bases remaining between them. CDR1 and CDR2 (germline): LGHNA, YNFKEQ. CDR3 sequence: CASSQTDIPGRAFF. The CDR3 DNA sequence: TGTGCCAGCAGCCAGACCGACATCCCGGGGAGGGCTTTCTTT.

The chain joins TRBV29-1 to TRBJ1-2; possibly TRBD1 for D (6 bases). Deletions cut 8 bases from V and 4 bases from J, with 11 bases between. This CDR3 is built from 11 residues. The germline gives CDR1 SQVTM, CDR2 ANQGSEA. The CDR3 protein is CSCQDSYGYTF. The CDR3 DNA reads TGCAGCTGCCAGGACAGCTATGGCTACACCTTC.

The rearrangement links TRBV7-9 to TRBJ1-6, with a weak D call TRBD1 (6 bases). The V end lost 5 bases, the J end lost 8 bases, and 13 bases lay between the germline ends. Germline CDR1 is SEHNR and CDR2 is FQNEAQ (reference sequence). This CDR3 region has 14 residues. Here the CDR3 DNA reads TGTGCCAGCAGCCCACAGGGTTCTTATTCACCCCTCCACTTT. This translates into CASSPQGSYSPLHF.

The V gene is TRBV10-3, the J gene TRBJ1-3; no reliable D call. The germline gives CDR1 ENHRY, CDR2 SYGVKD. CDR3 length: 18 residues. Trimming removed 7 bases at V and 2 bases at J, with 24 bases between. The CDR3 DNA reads TGTGCCATCAAGTTAGGAGGAACCGATACTCCCGCTGGAAACACCATATATTTT. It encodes CAIKLGGTDTPAGNTIYF.

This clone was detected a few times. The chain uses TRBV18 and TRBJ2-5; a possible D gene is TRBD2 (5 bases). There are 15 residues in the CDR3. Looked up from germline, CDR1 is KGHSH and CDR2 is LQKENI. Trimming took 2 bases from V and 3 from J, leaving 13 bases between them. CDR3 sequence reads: CASSPRASGEETQYF. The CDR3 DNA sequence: TGTGCCAGCTCACCAAGGGCCTCCGGGGAAGAGACCCAGTACTTC.

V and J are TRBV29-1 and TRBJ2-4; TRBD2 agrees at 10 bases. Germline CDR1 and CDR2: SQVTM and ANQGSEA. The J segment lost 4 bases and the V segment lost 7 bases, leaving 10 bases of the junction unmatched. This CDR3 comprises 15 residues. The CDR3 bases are TGCAGCGCCATTCCAAGCGGGGGGGGAAAAAACATTCAGTACTTC. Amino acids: CSAIPSGGGKNIQYF.

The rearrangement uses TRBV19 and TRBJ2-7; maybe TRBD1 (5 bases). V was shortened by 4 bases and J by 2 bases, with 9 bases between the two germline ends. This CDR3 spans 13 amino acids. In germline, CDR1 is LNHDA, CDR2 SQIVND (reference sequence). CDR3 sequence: CASSRGKTYEQYF. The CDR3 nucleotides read TGTGCCAGTAGTAGGGGCAAAACCTACGAGCAGTACTTC.

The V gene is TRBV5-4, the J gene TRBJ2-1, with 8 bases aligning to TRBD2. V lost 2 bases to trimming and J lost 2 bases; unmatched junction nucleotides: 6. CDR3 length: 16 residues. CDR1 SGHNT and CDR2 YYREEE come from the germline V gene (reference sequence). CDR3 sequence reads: CASSFELAETYNEQFF. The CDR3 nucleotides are TGTGCCAGCAGCTTTGAACTAGCGGAGACCTACAATGAGCAGTTCTTC.